What follows are 30 T cell receptor beta chains derived from one specimen sequenced in a study of T-cell memory formation after mild COVID-19. TCRdb re-called the 5' RACE reads through MiXCR, storing one row per CDR3 protein. The table records about 560,000 distinct CDR3 sequences, around 16% of them present only once. The sequenced material came from PBMCs or a T cell subset sorted from them (not recorded which). The receptors come from an adult woman who had mild COVID-19 (a few samples of this study predate the infection). Cell type and time point are not known.

This clonotype was observed at least ten times. The V and J genes are TRBV29-1 and TRBJ2-7; TRBD1 matches at 7 bases. The CDR3 covers 11 residues. CDR1 is SQVTM, CDR2 ANQGSEA, per germline. The junction had 4 bases not matched to a gene; V was cut back by 5 bases and J by 6 bases. The CDR3 region has the DNA TGCAGCGTTTCCACAGGGGCCGAGCAGTACTTC. Its protein is CSVSTGAEQYF.

This clonotype was seen a handful of times. V usage is TRBV4-1 and J usage is TRBJ2-2; D is possibly TRBD1 or TRBD2 (5 bases each). This CDR3 contains 16 residues. CDR1 MGHRA and CDR2 YSYEKL come from the germline V gene. V was clipped by 7 bases and J by 8 bases, with 23 bases between them. The CDR3 bases are TGCGCCAGCACTCACCTAGGGACGGCCCGTACGGGGGAGCTGTTTTTT. This sequence encodes CASTHLGTARTGELFF.

The chain recombines TRBV18 with TRBJ2-1, with TRBD1 matching 7 bases. Trimming cost V 2 bases and J 7 bases; bases outside gene matches: 5. In germline, CDR1 is KGHSH, CDR2 LQKENI. CDR3 length: 14 residues. The CDR3 DNA sequence: TGTGCCAGCTCACCAGTCACAGGGGAGAATGAGCAGTTCTTC. Translation: CASSPVTGENEQFF.

This clonotype turned up a few times. The V call is TRBV7-2, the J call TRBJ2-7, with a possible D match to TRBD1 (6 bases). Germline V lookup: CDR1 SGHTA, CDR2 FQGNSA. This CDR3 spans 19 amino acids. Between the trimmed V and J ends, which lost 5 bases and 2 bases, there was a span of 28 bases. The CDR3: CASSDAPYRETAVAYEQYF. CDR3 bases: TGTGCCAGCAGCGACGCCCCCTACAGGGAAACAGCAGTAGCCTACGAGCAGTACTTC. The full variable domain, with the rest looked up from reference TRBV7-2 and TRBJ2-7, is GAGVSQSPSNKVTEKGKDVELRCDPISGHTALYWYRQSLGQGLEFLIYFQGNSAPDKSGLPSDRFSAERTGGSVSTLTIQRTQQEDSAVYLCASSDAPYRETAVAYEQYFGPGTRLTVT.

This clonotype was picked up a small number of times. The chain combines TRBV3-1 with TRBJ2-5; D is ambiguous. Germline loops: CDR1 LGHDT, CDR2 YNNKEL (reference sequence). V was cut by 2 bases and J by 1 base, with 5 bases left in between. This CDR3 region has 13 residues. For the CDR3, the DNA is TGTGCCAGCAGCCAAACTTTCCAAGAGACCCAGTACTTC. Residues: CASSQTFQETQYF.

V is TRBV6-5 and J is TRBJ2-1; 8 bases agree with TRBD2. Germline V gene data show CDR1 as MNHEY and CDR2 as SVGAGI. This CDR3 region has 15 residues. With 5 bases clipped from V and 1 base from J, the junction kept 4 bases outside the gene matches. Here the CDR3 reads CASSRSGESYNEQFF. CDR3 DNA: TGTGCCAGCAGTCGTAGCGGGGAGTCCTACAATGAGCAGTTCTTC.

This clonotype was found a few times. V gene TRBV5-1 combines with J gene TRBJ2-5, with 13 bases aligning to TRBD2. J lost 3 bases, V lost 5 bases, and 7 bases had no gene match. Per germline, CDR1 SGHRS and CDR2 YFSETQ. This CDR3 region has 16 residues. CDR3 nucleotides: TGCGCCAGCAGTCTACCGGGACTAGCGGGGAAAGAGACCCAGTACTTC. It yields the protein CASSLPGLAGKETQYF.

V gene TRBV6-5 combines with J gene TRBJ2-7; 8 positions match TRBD2. The J segment lost 2 bases and the V segment lost 2 bases, leaving 5 bases of the junction unmatched. There are 15 residues in the CDR3. Germline CDR1 is MNHEY and CDR2 is SVGAGI. Here the CDR3 reads CASSYELAGTYEQYF. For the CDR3, the DNA is TGTGCCAGCAGTTACGAGCTAGCGGGTACCTACGAGCAGTACTTC.

In this sample, this clonotype turned up a few times. CDR3: CASSSYRDTEAFF. As DNA, the CDR3 is TGTGCCAGCAGCTCCTACCGGGACACTGAAGCTTTCTTT. This chain connects TRBV7-9 to TRBJ1-1; D ambiguous. The length of the CDR3 is 13 residues. Germline V gene data show CDR1 as SEHNR and CDR2 as FQNEAQ (reference sequence). V dropped 4 bases and J dropped 3 bases, with 9 bases sitting between them.

This clonotype was observed a few times. This chain joins TRBV14 and TRBJ1-1; D gene ambiguous. CDR1 SGHDN and CDR2 FVKESK come from the germline V gene. This CDR3 is built from 13 residues. The V end lost 1 base, the J end lost 11 bases, and 14 bases lay between the germline ends. In DNA, the CDR3 is TGTGCCAGCAGCCAAGCTCCCGTGGGTTGGGCTTTCTTT. Translation: CASSQAPVGWAFF.

V usage is TRBV12-3 or TRBV12-4 and J usage is TRBJ1-5; D might be TRBD1 (5 bases). The CDR3 is 15 residues long. V was cut by 3 bases and J by 6 bases, with 15 bases left in between. The CDR3 reads CASSFPGGWGQPQHF. The CDR3 coding sequence is TGTGCCAGCAGTTTTCCGGGGGGTTGGGGTCAGCCCCAGCATTTT.

The chain uses TRBV14 and TRBJ2-7; D may be TRBD1 (7 bases). The V gene's germline CDR1 is SGHDN and CDR2 FVKESK. Between the trimmed V and J ends, which lost 0 bases and 5 bases, there was a span of 14 bases. CDR3 length equals 15 residues. The DNA for the CDR3 is TGTGCCAGCAGCCAAGAAACAGGGGACTTTCACGAGCAGTACTTC. Translating gives CASSQETGDFHEQYF. Full variable domain (remainder filled in from reference TRBV14 and TRBJ2-7): EAGVTQFPSHSVIEKGQTVTLRCDPISGHDNLYWYRRVMGKEIKFLLHFVKESKQDESGMPNNRFLAERTGGTYSTLKVQPAELEDSGVYFCASSQETGDFHEQYFGPGTRLTVT.

The V and J genes are TRBV6-6 and TRBJ1-5; D remains ambiguous. Germline V gene data show CDR1 as MNHNY and CDR2 as SVGAGI (reference sequence). There are 16 residues in the CDR3. V was cut by 2 bases and J by 1 base, with 12 bases left in between. The CDR3 reads CASSYHGRESNQPQHF. DNA for the CDR3: TGTGCCAGCAGTTACCACGGACGCGAAAGCAATCAGCCCCAGCATTTT.

This clonotype was observed a few times. This chain joins TRBV12-3 or TRBV12-4 and TRBJ1-1; no clear D gene. Between the trimmed V and J ends, which lost 5 bases and 0 bases, there was a span of 10 bases. The CDR3 spans 14 residues. CDR3 region: CASSHGRMNTEAFF. The DNA for the CDR3 is TGTGCCAGCAGTCACGGACGGATGAACACTGAAGCTTTCTTT.

V and J are TRBV3-1 and TRBJ2-6; a possible D gene is TRBD1 (5 bases). Germline V gene sequence: CDR1 LGHDT, CDR2 YNNKEL (reference sequence). The ends were cut back, 2 bases at V and 0 bases at J, with 11 bases in the middle. The CDR3 length is 17 residues. The CDR3 bases are TGTGCCAGCAGCCAATCCGGACACCACTCTGGGGCCAACGTCCTGACTTTC. It yields the protein CASSQSGHHSGANVLTF.

In DNA, the CDR3 is TGCGCCAGCAGATGGGGTGGGGCTGACGAGCAGTACTTC. Its translation is CASRWGGADEQYF. This chain connects TRBV5-1 to TRBJ2-7, with D possibly matching TRBD1 (5 bases). The CDR3 spans 13 residues. V was shortened by 5 bases and J by 5 bases, with 14 bases between the two germline ends. Germline CDR1 SGHRS, CDR2 YFSETQ.

The chain joins TRBV6-5 to TRBJ2-1; 10 nucleotides align to TRBD2. CDR3 length: 12 residues. Germline CDR1 MNHEY, CDR2 SVGAGI. V trimming: 6 bases; J trimming: 12 bases; junction bases outside the gene matches: 5. Written as DNA, the CDR3 is TGTGCCAGCAGCAAGCGGGGGGGCGGGCAGTTCTTC. This codes for CASSKRGGGQFF.

The chain couples TRBV7-8 to TRBJ1-2, with a tentative D call TRBD1 (6 bases). The V end was cut by 5 bases, the J end by 6 bases, with 16 bases between. There are 14 residues in the CDR3. Germline loops: CDR1 SGHVS, CDR2 FQNEAQ. DNA for the CDR3: TGTGCCAGCAGCCGGTTGGGGACAACTCATGGCTACACCTTC. Encoded protein: CASSRLGTTHGYTF.

This chain uses TRBV24-1 with TRBJ2-5; TRBD2 matches 11 bases. The CDR3 spans 16 residues. Germline V gene data show CDR1 as KGHDR and CDR2 as SFDVKD. The ends lost 6 bases at V and 1 base at J; junction bases unmatched: 6. In DNA form, the CDR3 reads TGTGCCACCAGTCGCGGAGGGACTAGCGGCCAAGAGACCCAGTACTTC. Its protein is CATSRGGTSGQETQYF.

Here the CDR3 reads CATSDGVGNTEAFF. The CDR3 DNA reads as TGTGCCACCAGTGATGGGGTCGGAAACACTGAAGCTTTCTTT. This chain uses TRBV24-1 with TRBJ1-1, with no clear D. Deletions cut 3 bases from V and 2 bases from J, with 9 bases between. The CDR3 has 14 residues. Germline CDR1 reads KGHDR; CDR2 reads SFDVKD.

The chain joins TRBV5-5 to TRBJ2-3; TRBD1 matches at 7 bases. Germline values: CDR1 SGHKS, CDR2 YYEKEE (reference sequence). After removal of 4 bases from V and 6 bases from J, the junction contained 11 bases not matched to a gene. CDR3 length: 15 residues. The CDR3 sequence: CASSPRQGLGDTQYF. The CDR3, as DNA: TGTGCCAGCAGCCCGAGACAGGGTTTGGGGGATACGCAGTATTTT.

The chain recombines TRBV6-2 or TRBV6-3 with TRBJ2-7, with TRBD2 as a possible D gene (7 bases). Per the germline V gene, CDR1 is MNHEY and CDR2 is SVGEGT. The CDR3 length is 16 residues. Trimming shortened V by 3 bases and J by 1 base, and 16 bases separated the two germline ends. CDR3 sequence (DNA): TGTGCCAGCAGTTATGCCTCGGGGGGCACTTCCTACGAGCAGTACTTC. Its translation is CASSYASGGTSYEQYF.

This chain links TRBV20-1 with TRBJ2-7, with TRBD1 identical over 7 bases. V was pared by 6 bases and J by 3 bases, with 5 bases of the junction left unmatched. The germline V gene has CDR1 DFQATT and CDR2 SNEGSKA (reference sequence). CDR3 length: 12 amino acids. The DNA of the CDR3 is TGCAGTGCAACCGACAGGGACTACGAGCAGTACTTC. Its translation: CSATDRDYEQYF.

The chain links TRBV12-3 or TRBV12-4 to TRBJ1-6; a weak D match, TRBD1 (6 bases). The CDR3 extends over 17 amino acids. The V and J ends lost 1 base and 8 bases respectively, with 18 bases between them. CDR3 sequence (DNA): TGTGCCAGCAGTTTAGGGGTGGGGACACCCTTCGATTCACCCCTCCACTTT. This translates into CASSLGVGTPFDSPLHF.

V is TRBV20-1 and J is TRBJ2-1, with TRBD1 matching 7 bases. The length of the CDR3 is 16 residues. CDR1 and CDR2 from the germline V gene are DFQATT and SNEGSKA (reference sequence). Losses at the gene ends were 3 bases for V and 3 bases for J; bases not matched to a gene: 11. CDR3 in amino acids: CSARETDRVLYNEQFF. The CDR3 DNA reads TGCAGTGCTAGGGAAACTGACAGGGTTCTCTACAATGAGCAGTTCTTC.

This clonotype was recorded at least ten times. The chain combines TRBV12-3 or TRBV12-4 with TRBJ2-7; unclear D gene. The CDR3 extends over 14 amino acids. Deletions cut 3 bases from V and 5 bases from J, with 14 bases between. This CDR3 is CASSLAGLEHEQYF. DNA for the CDR3: TGTGCCAGCAGTTTGGCAGGTTTGGAACACGAGCAGTACTTC.

The V call is TRBV27, the J call TRBJ2-5; D call uncertain. The germline V and J ends were trimmed by 5 bases and 5 bases, with 15 bases remaining between them. The CDR3 is made up of 14 amino acids. CDR1 is MNHEY and CDR2 is SMNVEV in the germline V gene (reference sequence). CDR3: CASSTWQDGETQYF. DNA of the CDR3: TGTGCCAGCAGTACCTGGCAGGACGGGGAGACCCAGTACTTC.

The table lists this clonotype with many counts. The gene calls are TRBV12-3 or TRBV12-4 and TRBJ2-1; D possibly corresponds to TRBD1 (5 bases). V lost 6 bases, J lost 0 bases, and 12 bases lay in between. This CDR3 is built from 15 residues. DNA for the CDR3: TGTGCCAGCAGCCGAGACAGTAGCTCCTACAATGAGCAGTTCTTC. Encoded protein: CASSRDSSSYNEQFF.

This clonotype was observed a handful of times. V gene TRBV11-3 combines with J gene TRBJ2-7; a weak D match, TRBD2 (6 bases). The V and J ends lost 7 bases and 9 bases respectively, with 19 bases between them. This CDR3 comprises 13 residues. Per the germline V gene, CDR1 is SGHNT and CDR2 is YENEEA. The CDR3 DNA follows: TGTGCCAGCACCCTTCCGGGGGAGAGCGGGCAGTACTTC. The encoded protein is CASTLPGESGQYF.

The sample holds a few counts of this clonotype. The rearrangement links TRBV7-9 to TRBJ1-2; D is perhaps TRBD1 (6 bases). This CDR3 has 15 residues. Trimming removed 5 bases at V and 4 bases at J, with 17 bases between. Per germline, CDR1 SEHNR and CDR2 FQNEAQ (reference sequence). The CDR3, as DNA: TGTGCCAGCAGCCACGTCCCCCCAGGGGTCTATGGCTACACCTTC. Translated: CASSHVPPGVYGYTF. The variable domain in full, with the rest retrieved from reference TRBV7-9 and TRBJ1-2, is DTGVSQNPRHKITKRGQNVTFRCDPISEHNRLYWYRQTLGQGPEFLTYFQNEAQLEKSRLLSDRFSAERPKGSFSTLEIQRTEQGDSAMYLCASSHVPPGVYGYTFGSGTRLTVV.